This TCR beta chain derives from a study of glioma-infiltrating T cells. Germline CDR1 and CDR2: SEHNR and FQNEAQ (reference sequence). V dropped 4 bases and J dropped 1; count of bases not matched to a gene: 4. The CDR3 length is 15 residues. This clonotype was counted ten times or more. What it binds is unknown. The study, taken as a whole, reports: Tissue and blood shared very few CDR3 sequences. Above-expected tissue-blood divergence occurred in all gliomas, most in low-grade ones.

Amplification of TCR alpha and beta CDR3 regions from RNA used iRepertoire nested multiplex PCR. Input was roughly 85-450 ng of tissue mRNA or PBMC total RNA. TCRdb reprocessed the multiplex PCR reads via MiXCR and lists one record per CDR3 protein. The table has roughly 190,000 distinct CDR3 sequences, 32% seen once. This TCR came from a human donor with low-grade glioma or glioblastoma, undergoing nonglioma brain surgery, or in good health (not recorded which). The genes are TRBV7-9 and TRBJ1-5; TRBD1 matches at 7 bases. The material sequenced was glioma tissue, nonneoplastic brain tissue, or PBMCs (not recorded which). The CDR3: CASSSQTGSNQPQHF. DNA for the CDR3: TGTGCCAGCAGCTCCCAGACAGGGAGCAATCAGCCCCAGCATTTT. The full variable domain, rest sourced from reference TRBV7-9 and TRBJ1-5, is DTGVSQNPRHKITKRGQNVTFRCDPISEHNRLYWYRQTLGQGPEFLTYFQNEAQLEKSRLLSDRFSAERPKGSFSTLEIQRTEQGDSAMYLCASSSQTGSNQPQHFGDGTRLSIL.